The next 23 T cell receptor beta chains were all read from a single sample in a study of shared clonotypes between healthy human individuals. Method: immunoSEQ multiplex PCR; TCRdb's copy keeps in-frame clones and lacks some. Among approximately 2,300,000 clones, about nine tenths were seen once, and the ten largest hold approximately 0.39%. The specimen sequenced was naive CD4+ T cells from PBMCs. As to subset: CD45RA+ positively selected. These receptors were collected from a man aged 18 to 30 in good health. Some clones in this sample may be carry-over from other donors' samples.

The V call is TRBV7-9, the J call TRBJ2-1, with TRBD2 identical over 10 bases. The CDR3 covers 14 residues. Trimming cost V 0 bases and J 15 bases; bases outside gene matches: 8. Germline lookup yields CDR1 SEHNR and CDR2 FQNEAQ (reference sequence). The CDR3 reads CASSLALAGSYGFF. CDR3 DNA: TGTGCCAGCAGCTTAGCACTAGCGGGGAGCTACGGGTTCTTC.

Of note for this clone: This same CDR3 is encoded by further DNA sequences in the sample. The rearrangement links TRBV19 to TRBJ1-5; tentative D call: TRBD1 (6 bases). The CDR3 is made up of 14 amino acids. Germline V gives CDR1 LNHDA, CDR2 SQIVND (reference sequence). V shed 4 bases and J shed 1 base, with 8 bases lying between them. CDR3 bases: TGTGCCAGTAGTACAACAGGGAGCAATCAGCCCCAGCATTTT. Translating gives CASSTTGSNQPQHF.

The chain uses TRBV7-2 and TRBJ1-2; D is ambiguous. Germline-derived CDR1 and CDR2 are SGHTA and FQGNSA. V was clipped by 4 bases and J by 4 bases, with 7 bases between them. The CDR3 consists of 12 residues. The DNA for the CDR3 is TGTGCCAGCAGCTGGAACAGCTATGGCTACACCTTC. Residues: CASSWNSYGYTF. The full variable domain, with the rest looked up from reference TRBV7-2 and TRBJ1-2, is GAGVSQSPSNKVTEKGKDVELRCDPISGHTALYWYRQSLGQGLEFLIYFQGNSAPDKSGLPSDRFSAERTGGSVSTLTIQRTQQEDSAVYLCASSWNSYGYTFGSGTRLTVV.

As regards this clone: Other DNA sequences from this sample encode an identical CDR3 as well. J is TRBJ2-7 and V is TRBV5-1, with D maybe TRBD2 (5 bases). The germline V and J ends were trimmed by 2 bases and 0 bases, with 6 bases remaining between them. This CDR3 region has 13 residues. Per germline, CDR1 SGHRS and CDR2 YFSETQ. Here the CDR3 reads CASSFGSSYEQYF. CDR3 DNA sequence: TGCGCCAGCAGCTTTGGGAGCTCCTACGAGCAGTACTTC.

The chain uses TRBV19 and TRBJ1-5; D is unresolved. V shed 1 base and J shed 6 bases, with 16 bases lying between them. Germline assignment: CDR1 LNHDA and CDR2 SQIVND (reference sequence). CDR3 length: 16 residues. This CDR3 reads CASSIVRSPGSQPQHF. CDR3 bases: TGTGCCAGTAGTATAGTTAGGTCCCCGGGGAGTCAGCCCCAGCATTTT.

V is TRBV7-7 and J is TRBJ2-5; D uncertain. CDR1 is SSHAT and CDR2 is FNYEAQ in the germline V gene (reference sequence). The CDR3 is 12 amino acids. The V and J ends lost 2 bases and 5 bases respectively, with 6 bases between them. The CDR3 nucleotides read TGTGCCAGCAGCTTAAATGGGGAGACCCAGTACTTC. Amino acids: CASSLNGETQYF.

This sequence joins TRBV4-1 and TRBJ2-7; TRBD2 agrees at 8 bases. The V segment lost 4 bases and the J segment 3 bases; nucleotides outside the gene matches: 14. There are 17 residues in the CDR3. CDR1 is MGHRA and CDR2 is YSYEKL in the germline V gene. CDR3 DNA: TGCGCCAGCAGCCTGTCCCAACTAGCGGCGGGGGGCTACGAGCAGTACTTC. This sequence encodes CASSLSQLAAGGYEQYF.

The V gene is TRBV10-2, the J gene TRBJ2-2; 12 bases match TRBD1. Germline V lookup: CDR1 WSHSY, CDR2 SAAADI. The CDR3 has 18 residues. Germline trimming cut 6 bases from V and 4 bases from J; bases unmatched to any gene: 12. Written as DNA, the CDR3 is TGCGCCAGCAGCGGGAGGGGGGACAGGGGGCTGGGCACCGGGGAGCTGTTTTTT. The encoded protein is CASSGRGDRGLGTGELFF.

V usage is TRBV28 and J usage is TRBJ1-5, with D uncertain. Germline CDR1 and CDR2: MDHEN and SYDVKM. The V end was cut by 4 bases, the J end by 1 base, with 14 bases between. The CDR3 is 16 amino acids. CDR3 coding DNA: TGTGCCAGCAGTTACCCCATAATCGGGAGCAATCAGCCCCAGCATTTT. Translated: CASSYPIIGSNQPQHF.

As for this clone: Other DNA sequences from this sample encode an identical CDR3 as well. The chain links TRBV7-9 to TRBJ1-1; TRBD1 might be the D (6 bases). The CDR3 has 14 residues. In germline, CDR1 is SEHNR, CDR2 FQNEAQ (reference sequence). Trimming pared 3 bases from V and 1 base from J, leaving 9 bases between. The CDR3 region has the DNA TGTGCCAGCAGCTTTGGACAGACGAACACTGAAGCTTTCTTT. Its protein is CASSFGQTNTEAFF.

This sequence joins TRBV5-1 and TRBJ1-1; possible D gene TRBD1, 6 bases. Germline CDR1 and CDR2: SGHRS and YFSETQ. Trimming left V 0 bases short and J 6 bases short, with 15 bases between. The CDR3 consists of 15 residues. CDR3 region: CASSLVGGEGAEAFF. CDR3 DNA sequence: TGCGCCAGCAGCTTGGTAGGGGGGGAAGGAGCTGAAGCTTTCTTT.

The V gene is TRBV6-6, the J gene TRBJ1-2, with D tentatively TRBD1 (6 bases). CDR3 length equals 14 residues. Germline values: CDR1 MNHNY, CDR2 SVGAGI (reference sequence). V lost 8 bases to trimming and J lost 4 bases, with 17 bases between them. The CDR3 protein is CASSHSTGTYGYTF. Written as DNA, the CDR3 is TGTGCCAGCTCTCATTCGACAGGAACCTATGGCTACACCTTC.

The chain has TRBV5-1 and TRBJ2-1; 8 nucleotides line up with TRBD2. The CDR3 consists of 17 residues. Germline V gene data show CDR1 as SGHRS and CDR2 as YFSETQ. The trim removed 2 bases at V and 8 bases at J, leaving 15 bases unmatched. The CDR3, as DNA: TGCGCCAGCAGCTTAATCCCCGGGACTAGGAGTGGAGATGAGCAGTTCTTC. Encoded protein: CASSLIPGTRSGDEQFF.

The CDR3 nucleotides are TGTGCCAGCAGGTCACCGGGGGCAGGGGACCAAGAGACCCAGTACTTC. It codes for CASRSPGAGDQETQYF. The rearrangement joins TRBV28 to TRBJ2-5; D might be TRBD1 or TRBD2, each matching 6 bases. This CDR3 is built from 16 residues. V dropped 6 bases and J dropped 0 bases, with 17 bases sitting between them. Germline V gene lookup returns CDR1 MDHEN and CDR2 SYDVKM.

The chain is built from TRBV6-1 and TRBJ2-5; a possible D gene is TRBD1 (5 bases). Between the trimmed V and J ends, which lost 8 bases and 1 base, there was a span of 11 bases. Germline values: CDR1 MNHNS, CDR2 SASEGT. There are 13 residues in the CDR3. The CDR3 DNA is TGTGCCAGCGAGACCAGGGTCCAAGAGACCCAGTACTTC. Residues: CASETRVQETQYF.

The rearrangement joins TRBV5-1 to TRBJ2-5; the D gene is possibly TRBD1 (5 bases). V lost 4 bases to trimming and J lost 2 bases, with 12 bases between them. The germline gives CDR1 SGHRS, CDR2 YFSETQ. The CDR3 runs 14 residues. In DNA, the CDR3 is TGCGCCAGCAGCCCGGTTGGGGCTCAAGAGACCCAGTACTTC. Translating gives CASSPVGAQETQYF.

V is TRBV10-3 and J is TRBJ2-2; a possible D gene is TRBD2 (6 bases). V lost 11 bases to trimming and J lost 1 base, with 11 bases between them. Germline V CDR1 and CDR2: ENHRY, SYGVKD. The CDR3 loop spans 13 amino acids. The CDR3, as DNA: TGTGCCTCGTCAGCGGGGAACACCGGGGAGCTGTTTTTT. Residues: CASSAGNTGELFF.

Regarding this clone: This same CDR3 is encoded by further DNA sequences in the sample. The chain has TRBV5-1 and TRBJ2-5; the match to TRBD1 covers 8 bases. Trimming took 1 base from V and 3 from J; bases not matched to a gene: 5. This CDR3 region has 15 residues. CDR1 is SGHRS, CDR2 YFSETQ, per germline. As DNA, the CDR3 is TGCGCCAGCAGCTTGCTCGGGACAGGAGAAGAGACCCAGTACTTC. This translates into CASSLLGTGEETQYF.

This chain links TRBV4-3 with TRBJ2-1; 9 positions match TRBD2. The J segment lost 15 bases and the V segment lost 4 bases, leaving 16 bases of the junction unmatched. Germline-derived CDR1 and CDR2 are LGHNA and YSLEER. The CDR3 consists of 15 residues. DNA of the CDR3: TGCGCCAGCAGCCCCGGACTAGCCCTAGCGGGAACGATGTTCTTC. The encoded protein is CASSPGLALAGTMFF.

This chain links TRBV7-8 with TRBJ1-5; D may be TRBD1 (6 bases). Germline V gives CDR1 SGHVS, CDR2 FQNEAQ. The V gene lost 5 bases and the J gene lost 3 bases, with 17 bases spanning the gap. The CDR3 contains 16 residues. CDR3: CASSLEGGTSNQPQHF. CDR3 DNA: TGTGCCAGCAGCCTAGAAGGGGGGACTTCCAATCAGCCCCAGCATTTT.

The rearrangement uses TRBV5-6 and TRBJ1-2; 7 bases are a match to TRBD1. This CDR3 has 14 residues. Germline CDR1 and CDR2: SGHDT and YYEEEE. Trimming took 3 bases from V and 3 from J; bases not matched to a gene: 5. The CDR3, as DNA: TGTGCCAGCAGCTCGGCCGGGACAGACTATGGCTACACCTTC. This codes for CASSSAGTDYGYTF.

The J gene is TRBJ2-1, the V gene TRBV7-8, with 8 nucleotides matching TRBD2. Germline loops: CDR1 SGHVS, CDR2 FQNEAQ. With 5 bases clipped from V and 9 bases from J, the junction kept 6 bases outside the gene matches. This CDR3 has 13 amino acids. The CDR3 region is CASSAPGGVEQFF. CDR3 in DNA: TGTGCCAGCAGCGCCCCCGGGGGGGTTGAGCAGTTCTTC.

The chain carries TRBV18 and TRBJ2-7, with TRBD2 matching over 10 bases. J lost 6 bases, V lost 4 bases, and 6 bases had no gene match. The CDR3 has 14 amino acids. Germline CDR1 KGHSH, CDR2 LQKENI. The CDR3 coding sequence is TGTGCCAGCTCACATTCTAGCGGGAGTAGCGAGCAGTACTTC. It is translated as CASSHSSGSSEQYF.